A single sample gave rise to the 25 T cell receptor beta chains below, sequenced in a study of T cell responses to AZD1222 COVID-19 vaccine. The method was immunoSEQ multiplex PCR; TCRdb's version includes in-frame clones alone and lacks a portion of them. This sample has roughly 110,000 clones, with about 92% found just once. The sequenced sample was peripheral blood, obtained 28 days after the second AZD1222 dose. All receptors derive from an adult who received the AZD1222 COVID-19 vaccine.

In this sample, this clone turned up a few times. The chain couples TRBV3-1 (or the pseudogene TRBV3-2) to TRBJ2-3; tentative D call: TRBD2 (6 bases). The CDR3 has 18 amino acids. V lost 1 base and J lost 1, with 18 bases in between. Per the germline V gene, CDR1 is LGHDT and CDR2 is YNNKEL (reference sequence). The CDR3: CASSQVIGGSLGTDTQYF. For the CDR3, the DNA is TGTGCCAGCAGCCAAGTCATTGGGGGGAGTTTGGGCACAGATACGCAGTATTTT.

This clone came up once. V usage is TRBV6-5 and J usage is TRBJ2-7, with 8 bases that match TRBD2. With V trimmed by 9 bases and J by 2 bases, 12 bases remained unmatched. Germline CDR1 reads MNHEY; CDR2 reads SVGAGI. The CDR3 loop spans 15 amino acids. CDR3 sequence (DNA): TGTGCCAGTCTGAAGATCGGGAGGGGAGCCTACGAGCAGTACTTC. Translated: CASLKIGRGAYEQYF.

The V call is TRBV7-2, the J call TRBJ1-4; maybe TRBD1 (6 bases). This CDR3 contains 16 residues. Trimming took 5 bases from V and 7 from J, leaving 20 bases between them. Germline V gene sequence: CDR1 SGHTA, CDR2 FQGNSA. This CDR3 reads CASSPTGGGWGEKLFF. The CDR3 DNA reads TGTGCCAGCAGCCCAACGGGCGGGGGCTGGGGTGAAAAACTGTTTTTT. The variable domain in full, with the rest retrieved from reference TRBV7-2 and TRBJ1-4, is GAGVSQSPSNKVTEKGKDVELRCDPISGHTALYWYRQSLGQGLEFLIYFQGNSAPDKSGLPSDRFSAERTGGSVSTLTIQRTQQEDSAVYLCASSPTGGGWGEKLFFGSGTQLSVL.

V usage is TRBV30 and J usage is TRBJ1-6; TRBD1 agrees at 7 bases. V was clipped by 2 bases and J by 3 bases; unmatched bases: 7. Germline values: CDR1 GTSNPN, CDR2 SVGIG (reference sequence). The CDR3 loop spans 16 amino acids. CDR3: CAWSREDRSYNSPLHF. CDR3 nucleotide sequence: TGTGCCTGGAGTCGGGAGGACAGGAGCTATAATTCACCCCTCCACTTT.

The rearrangement joins TRBV9 to TRBJ2-7; 9 nucleotides match TRBD2. The CDR3 has 15 residues. Unmatched junction bases numbered 5, after V lost 2 bases and J lost 2 bases. Germline CDR1 is SGDLS and CDR2 is YYNGEE. The CDR3 region is CASSVGAGGTYEQYF. CDR3 DNA: TGTGCCAGCAGCGTTGGAGCGGGGGGCACCTACGAGCAGTACTTC.

V gene TRBV19 combines with J gene TRBJ1-1, with D possibly TRBD1 on 6 matching bases. CDR3 length equals 15 residues. Germline CDR1 LNHDA, CDR2 SQIVND (reference sequence). Trimming pared 5 bases from V and 5 bases from J, leaving 18 bases between. The CDR3 here is CASSSVGAGGTEAFF. CDR3 nucleotide sequence: TGTGCCAGTAGTTCCGTGGGGGCCGGCGGGACTGAAGCTTTCTTT.

The chain is built from TRBV5-1 and TRBJ2-1, with 8 nucleotides matching TRBD2. Germline V gene sequence: CDR1 SGHRS, CDR2 YFSETQ. CDR3 length equals 14 residues. Trimming removed 4 bases from V and 5 bases from J; junction bases left unmatched: 5. The CDR3 sequence is CASSQIAGNNEQFF. CDR3 DNA sequence: TGCGCCAGCAGCCAGATAGCGGGGAACAATGAGCAGTTCTTC.

The rearrangement links TRBV7-9 to TRBJ2-6; D not certain. Germline loops: CDR1 SEHNR, CDR2 FQNEAQ (reference sequence). CDR3 length: 16 amino acids. With 0 bases removed from V and 4 bases from J, the gap between germline ends came to 10 bases. Here the CDR3 DNA reads TGTGCCAGCAGCTTAGCGGGGTACGGCGGGGCCAACGTCCTGACTTTC. This sequence encodes CASSLAGYGGANVLTF.

Only one count was recorded for this clone. The chain is built from TRBV9 and TRBJ2-4; D gene unclear. From germline, CDR1 is SGDLS and CDR2 YYNGEE. The germline V and J ends were trimmed by 0 bases and 7 bases, with 14 bases remaining between them. This CDR3 comprises 15 residues. As DNA, the CDR3 is TGTGCCAGCAGCGTAGGTGGCGGAGCGTCGAACATTCAGTACTTC. It codes for CASSVGGGASNIQYF.

V and J are TRBV6-5 and TRBJ1-2, with 7 bases fitting TRBD1. The junction had 12 bases not matched to a gene; V was cut back by 9 bases and J by 8 bases. There are 13 residues in the CDR3. The V gene's germline CDR1 is MNHEY and CDR2 SVGAGI. The CDR3, as DNA: TGTGCCAGTGAGGGACAGTTGGAGTTGGGCTACACCTTC. The encoded protein is CASEGQLELGYTF.

The genes are TRBV6-5 and TRBJ1-2; 7 bases map to TRBD1. There are 14 residues in the CDR3. CDR1 and CDR2 (germline): MNHEY, SVGAGI. V was pared by 7 bases and J by 5 bases, with 10 bases of the junction left unmatched. The CDR3 is CASTNSGTVYGYTF. The CDR3 DNA sequence: TGTGCCAGCACCAACAGTGGGACAGTTTATGGCTACACCTTC.

V gene TRBV24-1 combines with J gene TRBJ2-1; tentatively, D is TRBD2 (5 bases). The CDR3 is 15 residues long. CDR1 and CDR2 from the germline V gene are KGHDR and SFDVKD. The germline V and J ends were trimmed by 0 bases and 7 bases, with 12 bases remaining between them. The CDR3 loop is CATSDLVGGLNEQFF. CDR3 nucleotides: TGTGCCACCAGTGATTTGGTCGGAGGTCTAAATGAGCAGTTCTTC.

The chain joins TRBV27 to TRBJ2-1, with 9 nucleotides matching TRBD2. The CDR3 contains 15 residues. Trimming at V came to 2 bases and at J to 12 bases, leaving 11 bases not matched to a gene. CDR1 is MNHEY and CDR2 is SMNVEV in the germline V gene (reference sequence). The DNA of the CDR3 is TGTGCCAGCAGTTTAGTTTCTAGCGGGGTACCTCGGCAGTTCTTC. Its protein is CASSLVSSGVPRQFF.

CDR3 sequence reads: CASSLTGLGNQPQHF. As DNA, the CDR3 is TGTGCCAGCAGCCTGACAGGGTTGGGCAATCAGCCCCAGCATTTT. This chain joins TRBV2 and TRBJ1-5, with TRBD1 matching over 7 bases. Germline V CDR1 and CDR2: SNHLY, FYNNEI. The CDR3 totals 15 residues. V gave up 6 bases and J gave up 2 bases; unmatched junction bases: 7. Full variable domain (remainder filled in from reference TRBV2 and TRBJ1-5): EPEVTQTPSHQVTQMGQEVILRCVPISNHLYFYWYRQILGQKVEFLVSFYNNEISEKSEIFDDQFSVERPDGSNFTLKIRSTKLEDSAMYFCASSLTGLGNQPQHFGDGTRLSIL.

The CDR3 loop is CASSAGDRLSYGYTF. In DNA form, the CDR3 reads TGTGCCAGCAGCGCAGGGGACAGACTAAGCTATGGCTACACCTTC. V is TRBV9 and J is TRBJ1-2; 7 bases map to TRBD1. CDR1 and CDR2 from the germline V gene are SGDLS and YYNGEE. Trimming cost V 3 bases and J 4 bases; bases outside gene matches: 9. The CDR3 spans 15 residues.

The chain employs TRBV2 and TRBJ2-5; no firm D call. This CDR3 is 14 amino acids long. The germline CDR1 and CDR2 sequences are SNHLY and FYNNEI. V was shortened by 5 bases and J by 3 bases, with 13 bases between the two germline ends. DNA for the CDR3: TGTGCCAGCAGTCTCGGACCAGAGAAAGAGACCCAGTACTTC. Translation gives CASSLGPEKETQYF. Together with reference TRBV2 and TRBJ2-5, the CDR3 gives the full variable domain: EPEVTQTPSHQVTQMGQEVILRCVPISNHLYFYWYRQILGQKVEFLVSFYNNEISEKSEIFDDQFSVERPDGSNFTLKIRSTKLEDSAMYFCASSLGPEKETQYFGPGTRLLVL.

This clone appeared once. The chain couples TRBV2 to TRBJ1-5; the D gene is possibly TRBD1 (6 bases). The ends were cut back, 1 base at V and 5 bases at J, with 15 bases in the middle. The CDR3 totals 16 residues. The germline gives CDR1 SNHLY, CDR2 FYNNEI. CDR3 amino acids: CASSEERGGLDQPQHF. CDR3 DNA: TGTGCCAGCAGTGAAGAAAGAGGGGGGCTGGATCAGCCCCAGCATTTT.

The gene calls are TRBV21-1 and TRBJ2-1; TRBD2 reflects the table's D call only, with no check against the DNA. TRBV21-1 is designated a pseudogene. The CDR3 has 16 residues. This chain's CDR3 is CASSERGLAGDCEQFF. CDR3 coding DNA: TGTGCCAGCAGCGAAAGGGGACTAGCGGGGGATTGTGAGCAGTTCTTC.

This clone appeared a few times. The J gene is TRBJ2-7, the V gene TRBV10-3, with a possible D match to TRBD2 (6 bases). The CDR3 runs to 15 residues. CDR1 is ENHRY, CDR2 SYGVKD, per germline. The V end was cut by 3 bases, the J end by 0 bases, with 12 bases between. In DNA form, the CDR3 reads TGTGCCATCAGTGATGGGCGGGATAACTCCTACGAGCAGTACTTC. It is translated as CAISDGRDNSYEQYF.

The gene calls are TRBV2 and TRBJ2-5; 8 nucleotides match TRBD2. The germline gives CDR1 SNHLY, CDR2 FYNNEI. The V and J ends lost 3 bases and 5 bases, in that order; junction bases with no gene match: 5. This CDR3 is built from 14 residues. For the CDR3, the DNA is TGTGCCAGCAGTGAGGGAGCGGGGGTGGAGACCCAGTACTTC. This codes for CASSEGAGVETQYF.

This chain uses TRBV7-2 with TRBJ1-5; TRBD1 matches 7 bases. CDR3 length equals 14 residues. V was clipped by 4 bases and J by 7 bases; unmatched bases: 7. The germline V gene encodes CDR1 SGHTA and CDR2 FQGNSA. The CDR3 region is CASSSNRGRQPQHF. For the CDR3, the DNA is TGTGCCAGCAGCTCCAACAGGGGAAGGCAGCCCCAGCATTTT.

The rearrangement links TRBV2 to TRBJ1-5; D perhaps matches TRBD1 (6 bases). The CDR3 has 15 residues. Looked up from germline, CDR1 is SNHLY and CDR2 is FYNNEI. V was shortened by 1 base and J by 3 bases, with 10 bases between the two germline ends. This CDR3 is CASSEGQAFNQPQHF. The CDR3 bases are TGTGCCAGCAGTGAAGGACAGGCCTTCAATCAGCCCCAGCATTTT.

The chain couples TRBV27 to TRBJ2-7; D not certain. Germline V CDR1 and CDR2: MNHEY, SMNVEV (reference sequence). V lost 3 bases and J 6 bases, leaving 9 bases between the germline ends. This CDR3 has 12 amino acids. The CDR3 DNA reads as TGTGCCAGCAGTTTCGTAGGGTCCGAGCAGTACTTC. Translating gives CASSFVGSEQYF.

This clone appeared once. The chain combines TRBV13 with TRBJ1-3, with D tentatively TRBD1 (6 bases). V lost 5 bases and J 2 bases, leaving 10 bases between the germline ends. Germline CDR1 and CDR2: PRHDT and FYEKMQ (reference sequence). The CDR3 covers 14 residues. This CDR3 reads CASSIRDTGNTIYF. CDR3 bases: TGTGCCAGCAGCATCAGGGACACTGGAAACACCATATATTTT. The whole variable domain, filled in from reference TRBV13 and TRBJ1-3, reads AAGVIQSPRHLIKEKRETATLKCYPIPRHDTVYWYQQGPGQDPQFLISFYEKMQSDKGSIPDRFSAQQFSDYHSELNMSSLELGDSALYFCASSIRDTGNTIYFGEGSWLTVV.

This rearrangement joins TRBV7-6 to TRBJ1-1; no reliable D call. V lost 2 bases and J lost 9, with 16 bases in between. Germline V lookup: CDR1 SGHVS, CDR2 FNYEAQ. This CDR3 is 14 amino acids long. CDR3 in DNA: TGTGCCAGCAGCTTAAGCCGGGGAACATCTCAAGCTTTCTTT. Protein sequence: CASSLSRGTSQAFF.